This section outlines one TCR beta chain sequence together with its context. Its antigen is not identified. Sequencing was performed with immunoSEQ multiplex PCR; in TCRdb, only in-frame clones are kept and a portion is missing. Of 140,000 or so clones in the sample, approximately 88% were seen once. This sample was included in a study of cytomegalovirus exposure and HLA in healthy donors. The wider study: The approximately 610 first-cohort repertoires shared a platform with the 120 or so validation repertoires, as reported in a later analysis.

Study-wide results and caveats: It was 150 to 200 TCR beta chains that were listed as cytomegalovirus-associated. Reportedly, cytomegalovirus status was diagnosed with high sensitivity and specificity. The CMV antigen specificity of a few CMV-associated chains was confirmed through in vitro analysis.

Germline V gene sequence: CDR1 SGDLS, CDR2 YYNGEE. The CDR3 is 12 residues long. V was pared by 3 bases and J by 5 bases, with 8 bases between. The clonotype originates from a man aged 18 to 29 in good health and CMV-seropositive. This chain uses TRBV9 with TRBJ2-5; the D gene is possibly TRBD2 (6 bases). Sequencing input: PBMCs. The CDR3 is CASSAAGETQYF. CDR3 bases: TGTGCCAGCAGCGCGGCGGGGGAGACCCAGTACTTC.